This T cell receptor beta chain was profiled in a study of Ad26.COV2.S vaccination and SARS-CoV-2 variants. For the study at large: It was the COV1001 Ad26.COV2.S trial arm that included the donor.

Germline V gene lookup returns CDR1 SGHDT and CDR2 YYEEEE. There are 17 residues in the CDR3. V shed 3 bases and J shed 3 bases, with 18 bases lying between them. Sequencing used immunoSEQ multiplex PCR; TCRdb keeps in-frame clones, though not all of them. The sample has about 680,000 clones; 80% to 90% are singletons. The treatment is: around 19 received Ad26.COV2.S at low or high dose, single or two shots; about 5 received placebo; per-sample allocation not given. Each sample was drawn 63 days after the first injection (of vaccine or placebo). This clonotype originated in a person between 18 and 59 years old who received the Ad26.COV2.S COVID-19 vaccine or a placebo. The chain links TRBV5-6 to TRBJ2-2; D may be TRBD1 (8 bases). The specimen was peripheral blood, collected in a trial of Ad26.COV2.S vaccine versus placebo. The CDR3 spells CASSSGQGGTYTGELFF. The CDR3 bases are TGTGCCAGCAGCTCAGGACAGGGAGGGACTTACACCGGGGAGCTGTTTTTT.